Listed below are T cell receptor beta chains from one sample, sequenced in a study of shared clonotypes between healthy human individuals. TCRdb's table, derived via immunoSEQ multiplex PCR, lists solely in-frame clones and lacks some. The sample yields around 940,000 clones, approximately 80% seen once. Sequencing was carried out using memory CD4+ T cells sorted from blood. The receptors stem from a man aged 18 to 29 in good health. CDR3s include the opening cysteine and the closing phenylalanine or tryptophan.

v_call	j_call	cdr3_aa
TRBV5-1	TRBJ2-7	CASSTAEGRYEQYF
TRBV27	TRBJ2-5	CASSIGQGVRETQYF
TRBV18	TRBJ2-5	CASSPRQGGGETQYF
TRBV7-8	TRBJ2-2	CASSQGHLNTGELFF
TRBV5-4	TRBJ2-5	CASSLDWSGTQYF
TRBV5-1	TRBJ2-3	CASSLVLAGWDTQYF
TRBV6-1	TRBJ2-7	CASTSFQESYEQYF
TRBV14	TRBJ1-2	CASSRGISGTGRRGYTF
TRBV6-1	TRBJ2-2	CASSEPGRTSGAGELFF
TRBV19	TRBJ1-2	CASSIQGDSSYGYTF